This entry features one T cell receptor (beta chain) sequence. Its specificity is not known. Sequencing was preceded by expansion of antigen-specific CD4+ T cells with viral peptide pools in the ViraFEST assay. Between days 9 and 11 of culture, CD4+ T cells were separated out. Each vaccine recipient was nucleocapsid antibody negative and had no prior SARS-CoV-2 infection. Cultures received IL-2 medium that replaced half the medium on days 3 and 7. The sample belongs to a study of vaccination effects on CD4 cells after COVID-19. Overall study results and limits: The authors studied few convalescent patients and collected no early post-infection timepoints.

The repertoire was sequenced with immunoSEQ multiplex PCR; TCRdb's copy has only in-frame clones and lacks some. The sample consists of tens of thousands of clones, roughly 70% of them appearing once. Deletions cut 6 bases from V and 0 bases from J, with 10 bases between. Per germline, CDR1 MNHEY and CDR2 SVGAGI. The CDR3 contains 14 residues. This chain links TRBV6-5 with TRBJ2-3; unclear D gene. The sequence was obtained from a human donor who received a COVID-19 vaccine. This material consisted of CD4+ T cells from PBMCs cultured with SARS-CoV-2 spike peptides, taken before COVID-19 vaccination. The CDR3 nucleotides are TGTGCCAGCAGAAAGGGTCGGAGCACAGATACGCAGTATTTT. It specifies CASRKGRSTDTQYF.